This T cell receptor (beta chain) comes out of a study of blood T cell repertoires in COVID-19. Assay used: immunoSEQ multiplex PCR; TCRdb lists only in-frame clones, some missing. The sample has 300,000 to 500,000 clones; 88% are singletons. With V trimmed by 1 base and J by 5 bases, 9 bases remained unmatched. The CDR3 has 16 residues. Germline V gene data show CDR1 as LGHNA and CDR2 as YNFKEQ. This chain uses TRBV4-2 with TRBJ2-7, with TRBD2 matching over 9 bases. The specimen sequenced was PBMCs or T cells enriched from blood (not recorded which). The TCR comes from a woman aged 30 to 39 with acute COVID-19. The DNA for the CDR3 is TGTGCCAGCAGCCAAGTATTGATAAGCGGGGGGAACGAGCAGTACTTC. Its protein product is CASSQVLISGGNEQYF.